These T cell receptor beta chains were read from a single sample in a study of T cells in Graves' hyperthyroidism and ophthalmopathy. TCRdb re-derived calls from the multiplex PCR reads in MiXCR, one entry per CDR3 protein. The profile shows around 490,000 distinct CDR3 sequences, 15% to 20% of them singletons. Sequenced sample: blood. These receptor sequences come from a middle-aged man with Graves' ophthalmopathy. Both conserved end residues are part of each CDR3. A D gene is named only where the DNA matches it firmly. Not every row has a clone size; where given, it reads once, few, many or a size class.

>TRBJ2-2|TRBV5-1|few|TRBD2|15
TGCGCCAGCAGCAAACTAGCGGGAGAGGTCGGGGAGCTGTTTTTT
CASSKLAGEVGELFF
>TRBJ2-7|TRBV2|many|.|14
TGTGCCAGCATGAACAGTGACTACTCCTACGAGCAGTACTTC
CASMNSDYSYEQYF
>TRBJ2-1|TRBV12-3/TRBV12-4|once|.|14
TGTGCCATCAGTTTTGGGGGAACTTACGATGAGCAGTTCTTC
CAISFGGTYDEQFF
>TRBJ2-1|TRBV7-9|.|.|14
TGTGCCAGCAGCTTAGTGAGAGGGTTCGATGAGCAGTTCTTC
CASSLVRGFDEQFF
>TRBJ2-1|TRBV6-1|few|TRBD2|19
TGTGCCAGCAGTCGCCTGACTAGCGGGAGGGCCTTACTGCACAATGAGCAGTTCTTC
CASSRLTSGRALLHNEQFF
>TRBJ1-2|TRBV2|.|.|13
TGTGCCAGCAGAACGGACGGTAACTATGGCTACACCTTC
CASRTDGNYGYTF
>TRBJ2-3|TRBV5-1|many|.|14
TGTGCCAGCAGCTTAGGCGGGCGCACAGATACGCAGTATTTT
CASSLGGRTDTQYF
>TRBJ1-1|TRBV28|few|.|16
TGTGCCAGCAGTTTCGAGTCTGAGAAAACGAACACTGAAGCTTTCTTT
CASSFESEKTNTEAFF
>TRBJ2-1|TRBV3-1|.|TRBD2|16
TGTGCCAGCAGCCAATCCAGCGGGGGGGCCTACAATGAGCAGTTCTTC
CASSQSSGGAYNEQFF
>TRBJ1-1|TRBV20-1|many|.|10
TGCAGTGCCCGAGGACGCGAAGCTTTCTTT
CSARGREAFF
>TRBJ2-2|TRBV12-3/TRBV12-4|.|.|12
TGTGCCAGCACCCTCAACACCGGGGAGCCGTTTTTT
CASTLNTGEPFF
>TRBJ2-7|TRBV7-2|.|TRBD2|15
TGTGCCAGCAGCTCCGGACTAGCGGGGTACTACGAGCAGTACTTC
CASSSGLAGYYEQYF
>TRBJ2-3|TRBV20-1|many|TRBD2|16
TGCAGTGCTAGAGATCCGGGCGGGAGGGCCGCAGATACGCAGTATTTT
CSARDPGGRAADTQYF
>TRBJ2-2|TRBV2|many|TRBD1|17
TGTGCCAGCAGTGAAGGGGACAGGACCCTGCTCCCTGGGGAGCTGTTTTTT
CASSEGDRTLLPGELFF
>TRBJ2-2|TRBV18|.|.|13
TGTGCCAGCTCCCTTGGACTCGACGGGGAGCTGTTTTTT
CASSLGLDGELFF
>TRBJ1-1|TRBV3-1|.|.|15
TGTGCCAGCAGCCAGTCGGGGGGGAGCTGGACTGAAGCTTTCTTT
CASSQSGGSWTEAFF
>TRBJ2-5|TRBV7-8|many|.|15
TGTGCCAGCAGCTTAGTGGGGGCGAGGCAAGAGACCCAGTACTTC
CASSLVGARQETQYF
>TRBJ2-5|TRBV4-3|once|.|13
TGCGCCAGCAGCCACGACCCCGTCGAGACCCAGTACTTC
CASSHDPVETQYF
>TRBJ2-7|TRBV20-1|many|TRBD2|16
TGCAGTGCTAGAGATTGGCTAGCGGGGGCCTCCTACGAGCAGTACTTC
CSARDWLAGASYEQYF
>TRBJ2-3|TRBV10-3|.|TRBD1|15
TGTGCCATCAGTGAGTCCAGGGGGCGCAAAGATACGCAGTATTTT
CAISESRGRKDTQYF
>TRBJ2-1|TRBV7-2|few|.|16
TGTGCCGGCAGCTTAGCGAGAGTAAGGCTCTACAATGAGCAGTTCTTC
CAGSLARVRLYNEQFF
>TRBJ1-4|TRBV2|many|TRBD1|15
TGTGCCAGCAGTCGAGGAAGGACAGGGGATGAAAAACTGTTTTTT
CASSRGRTGDEKLFF
>TRBJ2-7|TRBV5-1|.|.|16
TGCGCCAGCAGCTTGGAAAACACAGGTCACTCCTACGAGCAGTACTTC
CASSLENTGHSYEQYF
>TRBJ2-5|TRBV7-2|.|.|12
TGTGCCAGCAGCCATTATAAAGAGACCCAGTACTTC
CASSHYKETQYF
>TRBJ1-6|TRBV10-3|.|TRBD1|15
TGTGCCATCAGATCGACCGGGACAGAAAATTCACCCCTCCACTTT
CAIRSTGTENSPLHF
>TRBJ2-7|TRBV20-1|.|.|15
TGCAGTGCTAGAGATCTACGGGGGCACTCCTACGAGCAGTACTTC
CSARDLRGHSYEQYF